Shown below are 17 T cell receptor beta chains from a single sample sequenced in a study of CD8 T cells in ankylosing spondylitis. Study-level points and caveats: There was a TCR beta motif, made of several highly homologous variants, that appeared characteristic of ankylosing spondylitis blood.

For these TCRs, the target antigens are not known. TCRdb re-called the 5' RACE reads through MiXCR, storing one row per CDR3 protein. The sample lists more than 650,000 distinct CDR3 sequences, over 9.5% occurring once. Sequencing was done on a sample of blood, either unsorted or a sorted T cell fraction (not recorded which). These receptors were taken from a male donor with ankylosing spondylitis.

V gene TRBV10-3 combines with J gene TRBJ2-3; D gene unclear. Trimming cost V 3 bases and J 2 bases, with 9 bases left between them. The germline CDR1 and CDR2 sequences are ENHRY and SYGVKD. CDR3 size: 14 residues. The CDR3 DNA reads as TGTGCCATCAGTGATGCGGTACTCACAGATACGCAGTATTTT. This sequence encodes CAISDAVLTDTQYF.

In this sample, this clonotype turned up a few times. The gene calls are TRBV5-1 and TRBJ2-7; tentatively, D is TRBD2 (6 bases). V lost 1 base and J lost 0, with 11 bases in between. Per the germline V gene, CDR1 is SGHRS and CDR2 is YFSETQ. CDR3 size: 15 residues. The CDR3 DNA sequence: TGCGCCAGCAGCTTGAGTAATAGCGGCTCCTACGAGCAGTACTTC. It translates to CASSLSNSGSYEQYF.

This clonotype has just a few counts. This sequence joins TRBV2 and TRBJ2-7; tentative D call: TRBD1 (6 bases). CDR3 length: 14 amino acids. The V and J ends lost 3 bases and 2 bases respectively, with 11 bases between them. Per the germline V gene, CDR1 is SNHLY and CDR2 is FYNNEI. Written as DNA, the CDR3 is TGTGCCAGCAGTGATCAGGGGCAGACCTACGAGCAGTACTTC. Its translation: CASSDQGQTYEQYF.

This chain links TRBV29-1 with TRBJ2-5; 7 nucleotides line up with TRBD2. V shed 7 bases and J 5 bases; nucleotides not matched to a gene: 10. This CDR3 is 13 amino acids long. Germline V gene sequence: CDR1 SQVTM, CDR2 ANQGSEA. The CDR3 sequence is CSGAGRLRETQYF. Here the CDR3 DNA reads TGCAGCGGAGCGGGACGCCTTAGGGAGACCCAGTACTTC.

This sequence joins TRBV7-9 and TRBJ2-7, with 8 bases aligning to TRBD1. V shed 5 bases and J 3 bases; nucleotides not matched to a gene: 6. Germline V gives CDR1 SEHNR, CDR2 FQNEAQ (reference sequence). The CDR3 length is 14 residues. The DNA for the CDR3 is TGTGCCAGCAGCCCTAATACAGGGGGCTACGAGCAGTACTTC. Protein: CASSPNTGGYEQYF. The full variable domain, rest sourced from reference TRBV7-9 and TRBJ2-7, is DTGVSQNPRHKITKRGQNVTFRCDPISEHNRLYWYRQTLGQGPEFLTYFQNEAQLEKSRLLSDRFSAERPKGSFSTLEIQRTEQGDSAMYLCASSPNTGGYEQYFGPGTRLTVT.

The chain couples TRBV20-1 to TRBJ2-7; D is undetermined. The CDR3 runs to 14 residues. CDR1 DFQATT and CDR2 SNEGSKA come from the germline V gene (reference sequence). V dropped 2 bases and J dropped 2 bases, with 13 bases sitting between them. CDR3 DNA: TGCAGTGCTAGAAACCGGATTACCCCCTACGAGCAGTACTTC. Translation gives CSARNRITPYEQYF.

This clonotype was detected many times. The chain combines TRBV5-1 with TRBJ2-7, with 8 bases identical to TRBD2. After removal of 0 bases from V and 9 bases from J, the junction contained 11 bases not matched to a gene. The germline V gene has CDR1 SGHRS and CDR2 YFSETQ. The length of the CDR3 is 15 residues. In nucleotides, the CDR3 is TGCGCCAGCAGCTTGGAGGTCGGGGGGGCCTCCGGGCAGTACTTC. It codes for CASSLEVGGASGQYF.

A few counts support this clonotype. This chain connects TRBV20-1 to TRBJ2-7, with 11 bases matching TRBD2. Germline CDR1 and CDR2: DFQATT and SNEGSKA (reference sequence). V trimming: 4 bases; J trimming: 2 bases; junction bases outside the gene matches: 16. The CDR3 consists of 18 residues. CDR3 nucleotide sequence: TGCAGTGCTAACGACAGGGGGAGGACTAGCGGGCATCCCTACGAGCAGTACTTC. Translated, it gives CSANDRGRTSGHPYEQYF.

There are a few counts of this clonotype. In nucleotides, the CDR3 is TGTGCCACCAGTGATACCGGGACAGGGGGCGAGCAGTACTTC. This gives the protein CATSDTGTGGEQYF. The chain recombines TRBV24-1 with TRBJ2-7; 11 nucleotides match TRBD1. Germline trimming cut 3 bases from V and 6 bases from J; bases unmatched to any gene: 3. Germline-derived CDR1 and CDR2 are KGHDR and SFDVKD. This CDR3 is built from 14 residues.

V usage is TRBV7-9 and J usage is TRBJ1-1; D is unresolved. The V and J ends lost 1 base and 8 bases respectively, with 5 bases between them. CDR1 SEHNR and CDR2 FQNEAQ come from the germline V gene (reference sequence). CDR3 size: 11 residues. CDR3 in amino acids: CASSLGIEAFF. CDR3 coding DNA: TGTGCCAGCAGCTTAGGAATAGAAGCTTTCTTT.

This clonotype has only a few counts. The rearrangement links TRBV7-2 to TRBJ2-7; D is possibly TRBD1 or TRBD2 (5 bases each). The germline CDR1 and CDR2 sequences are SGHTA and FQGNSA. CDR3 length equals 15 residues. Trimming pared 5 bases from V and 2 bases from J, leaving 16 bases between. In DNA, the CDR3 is TGTGCCAGCAGCCTACTGGGGGATAGTGCCTACGAGCAGTACTTC. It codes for CASSLLGDSAYEQYF.

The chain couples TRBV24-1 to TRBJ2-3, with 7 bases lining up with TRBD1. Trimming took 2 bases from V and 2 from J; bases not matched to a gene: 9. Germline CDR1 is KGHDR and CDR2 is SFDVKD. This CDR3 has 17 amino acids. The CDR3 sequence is CATSDSGSGTVTDTQYF. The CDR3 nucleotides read TGTGCCACCAGTGATTCCGGATCCGGGACAGTCACAGATACGCAGTATTTT.

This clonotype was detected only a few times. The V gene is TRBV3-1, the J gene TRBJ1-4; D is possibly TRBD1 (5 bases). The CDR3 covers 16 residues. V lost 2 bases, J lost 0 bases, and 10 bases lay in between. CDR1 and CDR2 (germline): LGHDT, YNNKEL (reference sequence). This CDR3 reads CASSQWGTATNEKLFF. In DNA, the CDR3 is TGTGCCAGCAGCCAATGGGGGACCGCAACTAATGAAAAACTGTTTTTT.

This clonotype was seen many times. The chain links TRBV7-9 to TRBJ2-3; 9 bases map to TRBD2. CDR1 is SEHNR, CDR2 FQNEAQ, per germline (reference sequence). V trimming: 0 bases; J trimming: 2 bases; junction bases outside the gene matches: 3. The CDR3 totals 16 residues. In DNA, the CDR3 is TGTGCCAGCAGCTTAGCCTGGACTAGCGACACAGATACGCAGTATTTT. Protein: CASSLAWTSDTDTQYF.

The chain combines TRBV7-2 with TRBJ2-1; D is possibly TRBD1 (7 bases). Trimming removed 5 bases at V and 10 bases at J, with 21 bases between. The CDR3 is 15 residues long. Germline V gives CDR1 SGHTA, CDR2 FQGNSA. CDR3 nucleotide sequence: TGTGCCAGCAGCCGAGACAGGGCACCTGGGGGGGAGCAGTTCTTC. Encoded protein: CASSRDRAPGGEQFF.

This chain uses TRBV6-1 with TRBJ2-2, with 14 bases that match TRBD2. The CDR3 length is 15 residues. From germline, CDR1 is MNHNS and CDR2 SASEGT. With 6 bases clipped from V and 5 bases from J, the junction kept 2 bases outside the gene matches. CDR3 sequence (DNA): TGTGCCAGCAGCAGACTAGCGGGAGGGACCGGGGAGCTGTTTTTT. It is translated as CASSRLAGGTGELFF.

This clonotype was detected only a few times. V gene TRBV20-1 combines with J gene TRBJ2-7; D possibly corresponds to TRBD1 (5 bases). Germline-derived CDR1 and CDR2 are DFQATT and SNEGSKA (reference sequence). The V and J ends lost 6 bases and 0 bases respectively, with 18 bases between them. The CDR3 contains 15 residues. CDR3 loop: CSARALGVYSYEQYF. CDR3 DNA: TGCAGTGCCCGGGCATTAGGGGTTTACTCCTACGAGCAGTACTTC.